Presented here are 18 T cell receptor beta chains from one specimen sequenced in a study of cytomegalovirus exposure and HLA in healthy donors. The PCR was carried out with 60 Vbeta primers and 13 Jbeta primers. Method: immunoSEQ multiplex PCR; TCRdb's copy keeps in-frame clones and lacks some. The sample lists about 160,000 clones; about 70% were seen once. Material for sequencing was PBMCs. Every receptor here comes from a woman aged 18-35 years in good health and CMV-seropositive.

In this sample, this clone turned up a few times. This sample includes further DNA sequences coding for the same CDR3. This chain uses TRBV6-5 with TRBJ1-6; D not certain. Trimming took off 5 bases at V and 7 bases at J, with 12 bases between the two ends. CDR1 is MNHEY and CDR2 is SVGAGI in the germline V gene. This CDR3 comprises 14 residues. CDR3 bases: TGTGCCAGCAGTAACGGACTCAAAAATTCACCCCTCCACTTT. It codes for CASSNGLKNSPLHF.

The chain combines TRBV7-2 with TRBJ2-7; D is perhaps TRBD1 (6 bases). The V end lost 4 bases, the J end lost 2 bases, and 12 bases lay between the germline ends. Looked up from germline, CDR1 is SGHTA and CDR2 is FQGNSA. The CDR3 loop spans 14 amino acids. The CDR3 spells CASSSTGWAYEQYF. CDR3 bases: TGTGCCAGCAGCTCGACAGGATGGGCCTACGAGCAGTACTTC.

This sequence joins TRBV9 and TRBJ1-6, with D hard to call. The CDR3 loop spans 15 amino acids. The V gene's germline CDR1 is SGDLS and CDR2 YYNGEE. V lost 0 bases and J lost 9, with 13 bases in between. The CDR3 DNA sequence: TGTGCCAGCAGCGTAGATGGAGGGATACGTTCACCCCTCCACTTT. The encoded protein is CASSVDGGIRSPLHF.

The chain joins TRBV6-1 to TRBJ2-5, with unresolved D. Deletions cut 7 bases from V and 5 bases from J, with 14 bases between. CDR3 length equals 13 residues. Germline V CDR1 and CDR2: MNHNS, SASEGT. The CDR3 loop reads CASKLSLGETQYF. The CDR3 DNA sequence: TGTGCCAGCAAGCTCTCCCTCGGGGAGACCCAGTACTTC.

The chain recombines TRBV27 with TRBJ1-4; TRBD1 might be the D (6 bases). With 5 bases removed from V and 8 bases from J, the gap between germline ends came to 21 bases. The germline gives CDR1 MNHEY, CDR2 SMNVEV (reference sequence). This CDR3 region has 16 residues. The CDR3 spells CASSPLTRTEGEKLFF. CDR3 sequence (DNA): TGTGCCAGCAGTCCCCTTACACGGACAGAGGGCGAAAAACTGTTTTTT.

The CDR3 nucleotides read TGTGCCAGTAGTCACGGGAAGGGCAGTAATGAAAAACTGTTTTTT. Its protein product is CASSHGKGSNEKLFF. This chain uses TRBV19 with TRBJ1-4; D is undetermined. The CDR3 runs 15 residues. CDR1 is LNHDA and CDR2 is SQIVND in the germline V gene (reference sequence). V lost 5 bases to trimming and J lost 4 bases, with 14 bases between them. The full variable domain, completed using reference TRBV19 and TRBJ1-4, is DGGITQSPKYLFRKEGQNVTLSCEQNLNHDAMYWYRQDPGQGLRLIYYSQIVNDFQKGDIAEGYSVSREKKESFPLTVTSAQKNPTAFYLCASSHGKGSNEKLFFGSGTQLSVL.

This chain uses TRBV2 with TRBJ2-1, with a possible D match to TRBD2 (6 bases). Germline lookup yields CDR1 SNHLY and CDR2 FYNNEI. CDR3 length: 16 residues. V lost 6 bases to trimming and J lost 5 bases, with 20 bases between them. The CDR3 nucleotides are TGTGCCAGCAGGGCGGGACTCGCCGGGAGCGACAATGAGCAGTTCTTC. Translating it yields CASRAGLAGSDNEQFF.

Of note for this clone: This specimen includes other DNA sequences encoding the same CDR3. The chain has TRBV9 and TRBJ1-1; no clear D. Trimming removed 0 bases at V and 0 bases at J, with 3 bases between. CDR1 is SGDLS and CDR2 is YYNGEE in the germline V gene. This CDR3 region has 13 residues. CDR3 in amino acids: CASSVAVNTEAFF. Here the CDR3 DNA reads TGTGCCAGCAGCGTAGCGGTGAACACTGAAGCTTTCTTT.

This rearrangement joins TRBV29-1 to TRBJ2-7; TRBD2 might be the D (5 bases). The CDR3 consists of 10 residues. V shed 5 bases and J shed 3 bases, with 5 bases lying between them. CDR1 and CDR2 from the germline V gene are SQVTM and ANQGSEA. The CDR3: CSVRDYEQYF. DNA of the CDR3: TGCAGCGTTCGGGACTACGAGCAGTACTTC.

This clone was seen just once. The chain uses TRBV6-6 and TRBJ1-2, with 7 positions matching TRBD1. Looked up from germline, CDR1 is MNHNY and CDR2 is SVGAGI (reference sequence). With 5 bases clipped from V and 2 bases from J, the junction kept 5 bases outside the gene matches. CDR3 length: 14 amino acids. For the CDR3, the DNA is TGTGCCAGCAGTGACAGGGCCCAGAACTATGGCTACACCTTC. Translation: CASSDRAQNYGYTF.

This chain links TRBV28 with TRBJ2-7; weak D call: TRBD1 (5 bases). Germline CDR1 and CDR2: MDHEN and SYDVKM. This CDR3 is 13 amino acids long. V was cut by 5 bases and J by 3 bases, with 11 bases left in between. The DNA for the CDR3 is TGTGCCAGCAGTCTCAGGACACTCTACGAGCAGTACTTC. Translation gives CASSLRTLYEQYF.

The genes are TRBV18 and TRBJ2-7; 9 nucleotides line up with TRBD1. Trimming took 0 bases from V and 2 from J; bases not matched to a gene: 2. This CDR3 comprises 15 residues. In germline, CDR1 is KGHSH, CDR2 LQKENI. The CDR3 region has the DNA TGTGCCAGCTCACCACCCGGGACAGGGACCTACGAGCAGTACTTC. It yields the protein CASSPPGTGTYEQYF.

The gene calls are TRBV30 and TRBJ1-2, with D unresolved. The V end was cut by 3 bases, the J end by 5 bases, with 13 bases between. CDR1 and CDR2 from the germline V gene are GTSNPN and SVGIG (reference sequence). The length of the CDR3 is 13 residues. CDR3 nucleotide sequence: TGTGCCTGGAGGGGAGACGGGGATTATGGCTACACCTTC. It encodes CAWRGDGDYGYTF.

The chain employs TRBV5-1 and TRBJ1-3; 9 nucleotides align to TRBD1. Unmatched junction bases numbered 8, after V lost 3 bases and J lost 4 bases. The germline gives CDR1 SGHRS, CDR2 YFSETQ. The CDR3 is 16 residues long. The CDR3 region is CASSWIQGATGNTIYF. Written as DNA, the CDR3 is TGCGCCAGCAGCTGGATACAGGGGGCTACAGGAAACACCATATATTTT. Supplemented by reference TRBV5-1 and TRBJ1-3, the full variable domain reads KAGVTQTPRYLIKTRGQQVTLSCSPISGHRSVSWYQQTPGQGLQFLFEYFSETQRNKGNFPGRFSGRQFSNSRSEMNVSTLELGDSALYLCASSWIQGATGNTIYFGEGSWLTVV.

The chain recombines TRBV7-9 with TRBJ2-5; D uncertain. This CDR3 is built from 14 residues. Germline lookup yields CDR1 SEHNR and CDR2 FQNEAQ (reference sequence). Trimming left V 0 bases short and J 4 bases short, with 9 bases between. The DNA of the CDR3 is TGTGCCAGCAGCTTAGCCGGTTCGGGAGAGACCCAGTACTTC. Its protein product is CASSLAGSGETQYF.

Concerning this clone: One end of the junction varies from germline; a read error may be responsible. The gene calls are TRBV25-1 and TRBJ1-1; TRBD1 matches at 8 bases. Per germline, CDR1 MGHDK and CDR2 SYGVNS. The length of the CDR3 is 15 residues. Here the CDR3 reads CASIGIRGRRTEASF. The CDR3 DNA reads TGTGCCAGCATTGGGATCAGGGGGCGGCGGACTGAAGCTTCCTTT.

As for this clone: Other DNA sequences in the same sample also yield this CDR3. The chain joins TRBV30 to TRBJ1-5, with D perhaps TRBD1 (5 bases). V was clipped by 0 bases and J by 7 bases, with 10 bases between them. This CDR3 spans 13 amino acids. Germline CDR1 and CDR2: GTSNPN and SVGIG (reference sequence). CDR3 nucleotides: TGTGCCTGGAGTGTAGGAGGGGCCCAGCCCCAGCATTTT. The encoded protein is CAWSVGGAQPQHF.

V is TRBV4-1 and J is TRBJ2-4; 7 positions match TRBD2. Germline V gene data show CDR1 as MGHRA and CDR2 as YSYEKL. V was pared by 1 base and J by 8 bases, with 5 bases of the junction left unmatched. This CDR3 has 14 residues. In nucleotides, the CDR3 is TGCGCCAGCAGCCAAGGGGGGGGATTCGACATTCAGTACTTC. This sequence encodes CASSQGGGFDIQYF.